The clone carrying this T cell receptor beta chain was seen only a few times. The data were taken from a study of blood T cell repertoires in COVID-19. The data were produced by immunoSEQ multiplex PCR, yet TCRdb's version contains in-frame clones alone and is incomplete. The table lists about 220,000 clones, about 79% of them singletons. There are 12 residues in the CDR3. The V end was cut by 4 bases, the J end by 7 bases, with 9 bases between. Germline CDR1 reads SGHTS; CDR2 reads YDEGEE. V is TRBV5-8 and J is TRBJ1-5; possibly TRBD1 for D (5 bases). This receptor was obtained from a woman in her forties with acute COVID-19. Input material: PBMCs or T cells enriched from blood (not recorded which). DNA for the CDR3: TGTGCCAGCAGCCCGGGGGGACAGCCCCAGCATTTT. Translating gives CASSPGGQPQHF.